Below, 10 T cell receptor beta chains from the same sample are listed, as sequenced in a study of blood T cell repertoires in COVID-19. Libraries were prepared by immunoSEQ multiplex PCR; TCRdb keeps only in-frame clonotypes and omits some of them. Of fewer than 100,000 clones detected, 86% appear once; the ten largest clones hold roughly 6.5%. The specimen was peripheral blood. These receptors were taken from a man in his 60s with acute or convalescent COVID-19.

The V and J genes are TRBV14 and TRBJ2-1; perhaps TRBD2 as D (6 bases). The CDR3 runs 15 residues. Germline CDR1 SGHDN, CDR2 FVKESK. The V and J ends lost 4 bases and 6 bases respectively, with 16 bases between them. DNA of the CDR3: TGTGCCAGCAGCCGTATAACACTAGCCCGCAATGAGCAGTTCTTC. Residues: CASSRITLARNEQFF.

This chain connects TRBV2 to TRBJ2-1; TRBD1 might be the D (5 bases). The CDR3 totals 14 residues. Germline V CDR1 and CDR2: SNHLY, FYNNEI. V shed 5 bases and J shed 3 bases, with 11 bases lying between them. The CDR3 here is CASSYPDSYNEQFF. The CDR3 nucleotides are TGTGCCAGCAGTTACCCCGACAGCTACAATGAGCAGTTCTTC.

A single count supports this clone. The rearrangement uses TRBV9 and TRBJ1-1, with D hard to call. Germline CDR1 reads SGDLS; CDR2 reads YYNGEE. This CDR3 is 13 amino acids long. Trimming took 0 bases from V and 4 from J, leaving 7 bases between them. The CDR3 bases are TGTGCCAGCAGCGTAGTTCCCGGCACTGAAGCTTTCTTT. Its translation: CASSVVPGTEAFF.

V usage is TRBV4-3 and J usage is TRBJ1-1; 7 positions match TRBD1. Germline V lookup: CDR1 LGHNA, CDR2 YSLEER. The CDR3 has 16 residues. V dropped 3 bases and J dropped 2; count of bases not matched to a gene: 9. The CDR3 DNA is TGCGCCAGCAGCCATGATGGGGGACAGCCCAACACTGAAGCTTTCTTT. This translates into CASSHDGGQPNTEAFF.

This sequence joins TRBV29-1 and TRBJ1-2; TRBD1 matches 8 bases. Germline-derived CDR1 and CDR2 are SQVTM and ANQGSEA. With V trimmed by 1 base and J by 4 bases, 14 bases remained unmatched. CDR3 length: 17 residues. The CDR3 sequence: CSVEGDPGTGHSYGYTF. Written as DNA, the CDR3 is TGCAGCGTTGAAGGTGATCCCGGGACAGGACACTCCTATGGCTACACCTTC.

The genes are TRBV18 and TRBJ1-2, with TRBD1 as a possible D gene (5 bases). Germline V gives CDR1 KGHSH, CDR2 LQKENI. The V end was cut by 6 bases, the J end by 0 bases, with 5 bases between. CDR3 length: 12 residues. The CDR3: CASSTANYGYTF. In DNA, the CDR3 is TGTGCCAGCTCGACAGCTAACTATGGCTACACCTTC.

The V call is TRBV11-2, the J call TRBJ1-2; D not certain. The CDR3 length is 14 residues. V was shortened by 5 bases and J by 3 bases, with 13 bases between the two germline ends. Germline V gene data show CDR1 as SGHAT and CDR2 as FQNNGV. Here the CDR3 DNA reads TGTGCCAGCAGCAGCGATCCTGCCCACTATGGCTACACCTTC. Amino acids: CASSSDPAHYGYTF.

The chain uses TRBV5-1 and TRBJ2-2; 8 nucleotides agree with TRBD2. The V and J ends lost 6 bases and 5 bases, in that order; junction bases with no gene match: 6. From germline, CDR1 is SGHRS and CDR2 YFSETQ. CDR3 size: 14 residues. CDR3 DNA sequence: TGCGCCAGCACCCTAGCGGGTGGGACCGGGGAGCTGTTTTTT. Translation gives CASTLAGGTGELFF.

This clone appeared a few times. The CDR3 DNA reads TGCGCCAGCAGCTTGGAGTCTAGCGGAACCTACGAGCAGTACTTC. Amino acid sequence: CASSLESSGTYEQYF. The chain couples TRBV5-1 to TRBJ2-7, with TRBD2 matching over 7 bases. The CDR3 has 15 amino acids. With V trimmed by 0 bases and J by 2 bases, 5 bases remained unmatched. Germline V lookup: CDR1 SGHRS, CDR2 YFSETQ.

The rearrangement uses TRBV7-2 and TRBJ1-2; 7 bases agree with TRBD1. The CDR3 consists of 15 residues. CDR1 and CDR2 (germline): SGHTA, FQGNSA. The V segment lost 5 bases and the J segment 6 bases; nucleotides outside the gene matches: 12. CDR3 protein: CASSTRTGVLDGYTF. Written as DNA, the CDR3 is TGTGCCAGCAGCACCCGGACAGGCGTACTGGATGGCTACACCTTC.